One sample yielded the 22 T cell receptor beta chains listed below, sequenced in a study of T cell responses to AZD1222 COVID-19 vaccine. Clones were sequenced by immunoSEQ multiplex PCR, and TCRdb holds only the in-frame ones, with some missing. The repertoire has over 100,000 clones, just over 85% of them found once; the top ten carry about 20%. Material: peripheral blood, obtained on day 0 of AZD1222 vaccination. The receptors originated from an adult in good health.

The gene calls are TRBV19 and TRBJ1-2; tentatively, D is TRBD1 (6 bases). Germline CDR1 is LNHDA and CDR2 is SQIVND (reference sequence). This CDR3 has 13 amino acids. V was trimmed by 5 bases and J by 4 bases, leaving 11 bases between them. The CDR3, as DNA: TGTGCCAGTAGTCCACAGGGTTTCTATGGCTACACCTTC. Its translation is CASSPQGFYGYTF.

V gene TRBV9 combines with J gene TRBJ1-5; 9 bases agree with TRBD1. There are 13 residues in the CDR3. Unmatched junction bases numbered 1, after V lost 2 bases and J lost 7 bases. The V gene's germline CDR1 is SGDLS and CDR2 YYNGEE. CDR3 DNA sequence: TGTGCCAGCAGCGTGGGACAGGGACAGCCCCAGCATTTT. Translated, it gives CASSVGQGQPQHF.

The chain recombines TRBV27 with TRBJ2-7; 8 nucleotides agree with TRBD2. V trimming: 3 bases; J trimming: 5 bases; junction bases outside the gene matches: 9. The CDR3 consists of 15 residues. Germline CDR1 MNHEY, CDR2 SMNVEV (reference sequence). The CDR3 DNA reads TGTGCCAGCAGTTTTTCACCGGGGGGGGACAACGAGCAGTACTTC. This codes for CASSFSPGGDNEQYF.

The table lists this clone with a few counts. The chain uses TRBV6-2 or TRBV6-3 and TRBJ1-5; unclear D gene. The CDR3 length is 20 residues. Trimming left V 6 bases short and J 6 bases short, with 33 bases between. Germline CDR1 is MNHEY and CDR2 is SVGEGT. The CDR3: CASSLTKGRQSARGSQPQHF. In nucleotides, the CDR3 is TGTGCCAGCAGCCTCACGAAAGGGAGGCAATCAGCGCGAGGGAGTCAGCCCCAGCATTTT.

The J gene is TRBJ2-1, the V gene TRBV7-9; D uncertain. The germline CDR1 and CDR2 sequences are SEHNR and FQNEAQ (reference sequence). The V end lost 4 bases, the J end lost 5 bases, and 6 bases lay between the germline ends. The CDR3 has 12 amino acids. The CDR3 sequence is CASSWSDNEQFF. The DNA of the CDR3 is TGTGCCAGCAGCTGGTCGGACAATGAGCAGTTCTTC.

This clone was recorded only once. The rearrangement uses TRBV5-6 and TRBJ1-5; no clear D. V lost 0 bases, J lost 7 bases, and 11 bases lay in between. CDR3 size: 14 residues. From germline, CDR1 is SGHDT and CDR2 YYEEEE. CDR3 in amino acids: CASSLGPAGQPQHF. CDR3 nucleotides: TGTGCCAGCAGCTTGGGCCCGGCGGGGCAGCCCCAGCATTTT.

V is TRBV6-2 or TRBV6-3 and J is TRBJ1-5, with a weak D call TRBD1 (5 bases). The CDR3 consists of 14 residues. Germline CDR1 reads MNHEY; CDR2 reads SVGEGT. Between the trimmed V and J ends, which lost 2 bases and 7 bases, there was a span of 12 bases. CDR3 amino acids: CASSYPPRGQPQHF. The CDR3 DNA is TGTGCCAGCAGTTACCCCCCCCGGGGGCAGCCCCAGCATTTT.

The chain has TRBV28 and TRBJ1-2, with a possible D match to TRBD1 (5 bases). Germline-derived CDR1 and CDR2 are MDHEN and SYDVKM. Deletions cut 7 bases from V and 4 bases from J, with 16 bases between. The CDR3 is 14 residues long. CDR3 protein: CASTKEGPFYGYTF. The DNA of the CDR3 is TGTGCCAGCACCAAGGAGGGGCCGTTCTATGGCTACACCTTC.

The chain uses TRBV4-3 and TRBJ1-5; D not resolved. V was clipped by 0 bases and J by 4 bases, with 10 bases between them. Per the germline V gene, CDR1 is LGHNA and CDR2 is YSLEER. CDR3 length: 15 amino acids. The CDR3 nucleotides are TGCGCCAGCAGCCAAGATAACAGCCAAAATCAGCCCCAGCATTTT. Translating it yields CASSQDNSQNQPQHF.

V gene TRBV10-3 combines with J gene TRBJ2-2; TRBD1 is a possible D gene (6 bases). Deletions cut 3 bases from V and 8 bases from J, with 22 bases between. CDR1 is ENHRY and CDR2 is SYGVKD in the germline V gene. This CDR3 is 17 amino acids long. Here the CDR3 reads CAISEVPAGDIFGELFF. For the CDR3, the DNA is TGTGCCATCAGTGAAGTACCGGCAGGGGACATTTTTGGGGAGCTGTTTTTT.

The chain employs TRBV27 and TRBJ1-3; D is unresolved. CDR1 MNHEY and CDR2 SMNVEV come from the germline V gene (reference sequence). Trimming left V 6 bases short and J 0 bases short, with 9 bases between. The CDR3 contains 14 residues. CDR3 sequence (DNA): TGTGCCAGCAGCCCCATAGGCTCTGGAAACACCATATATTTT. Residues: CASSPIGSGNTIYF.

The chain has TRBV5-4 and TRBJ1-1; D not certain. Per germline, CDR1 SGHNT and CDR2 YYREEE (reference sequence). V was pared by 4 bases and J by 2 bases, with 3 bases between. The CDR3 sequence is 11 residues long. As DNA, the CDR3 is TGTGCCAGCAGCGGAAACACTGAAGCTTTCTTT. Translated, it gives CASSGNTEAFF.

V is TRBV6-4 and J is TRBJ2-1; 7 bases map to TRBD1. The trim removed 4 bases at V and 9 bases at J, leaving 6 bases unmatched. In germline, CDR1 is MRHNA, CDR2 SNTAGT. CDR3 size: 13 residues. The CDR3 reads CASSGDSIGEQFF. CDR3 DNA sequence: TGTGCCAGCAGTGGGGACAGTATAGGTGAGCAGTTCTTC.

The table lists this clone with a count of one. CDR3 nucleotides: TGTGCCAGCAGCTTAAGCTGGGGGGCGGGCAATGAGCAGTTCTTC. Translation gives CASSLSWGAGNEQFF. The V gene is TRBV7-2, the J gene TRBJ2-1; perhaps D is TRBD1 or TRBD2 (6 bases each). The germline V and J ends were trimmed by 2 bases and 6 bases, with 14 bases remaining between them. The CDR3 is 15 residues long. The V gene's germline CDR1 is SGHTA and CDR2 FQGNSA.

The chain carries TRBV4-3 and TRBJ1-5; D gene ambiguous. The germline CDR1 and CDR2 sequences are LGHNA and YSLEER. The CDR3 consists of 17 residues. V lost 1 base and J lost 0, with 13 bases in between. The CDR3 is CASSQGPIGYSNQPQHF. The CDR3 nucleotides are TGCGCCAGCAGCCAAGGCCCCATAGGATATAGCAATCAGCCCCAGCATTTT.

The J gene is TRBJ2-5, the V gene TRBV3-1 (or the pseudogene TRBV3-2); 8 bases match TRBD2. Germline assignment: CDR1 LGHDT and CDR2 YNNKEL (reference sequence). V trimming: 5 bases; J trimming: 3 bases; junction bases outside the gene matches: 8. The CDR3 covers 15 residues. The CDR3 region is CASSTLGAGEETQYF. The CDR3 nucleotides read TGTGCCAGCAGCACCCTCGGAGCGGGGGAAGAGACCCAGTACTTC.

The CDR3 DNA reads as TGTGCCAGCAGCCCTGGACAGGGTATTCGGTGGGAGACCCAGTACTTC. Translating gives CASSPGQGIRWETQYF. This chain uses TRBV28 with TRBJ2-5; 8 positions agree with TRBD1. V gave up 6 bases and J gave up 5 bases; unmatched junction bases: 14. CDR1 and CDR2 from the germline V gene are MDHEN and SYDVKM. This CDR3 region has 16 residues. Filled out from reference TRBV28 and TRBJ2-5, the complete variable domain reads DVKVTQSSRYLVKRTGEKVFLECVQDMDHENMFWYRQDPGLGLRLIYFSYDVKMKEKGDIPEGYSVSREKKERFSLILESASTNQTSMYLCASSPGQGIRWETQYFGPGTRLLVL.

J is TRBJ1-1 and V is TRBV4-1; TRBD1 aligns across 7 bases. The CDR3 is 15 amino acids. V was pared by 3 bases and J by 4 bases, with 8 bases of the junction left unmatched. CDR1 is MGHRA and CDR2 is YSYEKL in the germline V gene. The CDR3 coding sequence is TGCGCCAGCAGCCAGACGTTCTCAGGGGGCACTGAAGCTTTCTTT. It is translated as CASSQTFSGGTEAFF.

The chain combines TRBV5-1 with TRBJ2-5, with 8 bases that match TRBD1. J gave up 1 base and V 5 bases, and 4 bases lay outside the gene matches. This CDR3 spans 14 amino acids. Germline CDR1 is SGHRS and CDR2 is YFSETQ. This chain's CDR3 is CASSTQGAQETQYF. In DNA, the CDR3 is TGCGCCAGCAGTACCCAGGGGGCCCAAGAGACCCAGTACTTC.

V and J are TRBV6-4 and TRBJ1-2, with D unresolved. Germline V CDR1 and CDR2: MRHNA, SNTAGT. This CDR3 has 15 amino acids. Trimming removed 0 bases from V and 4 bases from J, with 12 bases in between. CDR3 in amino acids: CASSDSQEEGYGYTF. For the CDR3, the DNA is TGTGCCAGCAGTGACTCGCAGGAGGAAGGCTATGGCTACACCTTC.

This chain connects TRBV3-1 (or the pseudogene TRBV3-2) to TRBJ2-7, with D perhaps matching TRBD1 (5 bases). Germline V gives CDR1 LGHDT, CDR2 YNNKEL (reference sequence). Trimming shortened V by 1 base and J by 6 bases, and 10 bases separated the two germline ends. There are 13 residues in the CDR3. The CDR3 protein is CASSQGNRIEQYF. The DNA of the CDR3 is TGTGCCAGCAGCCAAGGAAACAGGATCGAGCAGTACTTC.

The J gene is TRBJ1-2, the V gene TRBV29-1; TRBD1 aligns across 10 bases. Germline CDR1 reads SQVTM; CDR2 reads ANQGSEA. This CDR3 has 15 amino acids. V gave up 5 bases and J gave up 4 bases; unmatched junction bases: 10. CDR3 protein: CSVQSGTGEVYGYTF. The CDR3 DNA is TGCAGCGTTCAATCCGGGACAGGGGAGGTCTATGGCTACACCTTC.